These 26 T cell receptor beta chains came from one sample sequenced in a study of regulatory T cells in long-lasting Graves disease. Researchers made TCR beta libraries by using iRepertoire HTBI primers and running Arm-PCR on CDR3 regions. One entry per CDR3 protein, called by TCRdb with MiXCR from the multiplex PCR reads. The sample records some 600,000 distinct CDR3 sequences, around 16% being singletons. The time point is: newly diagnosed GD, antithyroid drugs for less than 3 months. PBMC-extracted RNA yielded the TCR library. In addition, the sample was reused for a study of T cells in Graves' hyperthyroidism and ophthalmopathy.

This material consisted of peripheral blood mononuclear cells (PBMCs), taken at new diagnosis, from a patient treated with antithyroid drugs. These receptors came from a man between 18 and 29 years old with Graves disease.

On this clonotype itself: A much bigger clone sits one base away, suggesting this may be a read error. CDR3 sequence (DNA): TGTGCCAGCAGGAGGGACTTCACAGATACGCAGTATTTT. It specifies CASRRDFTDTQYF. The chain uses TRBV6-4 and TRBJ2-3; D is possibly TRBD2 (6 bases). The ends were cut back, 6 bases at V and 2 bases at J, with 9 bases in the middle. Germline V gene lookup returns CDR1 MRHNA and CDR2 SNTAGT. There are 13 residues in the CDR3.

This clonotype was observed many times. V and J are TRBV3-1 and TRBJ2-1, with D maybe TRBD2 (6 bases). Germline CDR1 reads LGHDT; CDR2 reads YNNKEL (reference sequence). Trimming left V 0 bases short and J 1 base short, with 7 bases between. This CDR3 is 15 amino acids long. Written as DNA, the CDR3 is TGTGCCAGCAGCCAAGACGGGGGTTCCTACAATGAGCAGTTCTTC. Amino acids: CASSQDGGSYNEQFF.

This clonotype has at least ten counts. V usage is TRBV20-1 and J usage is TRBJ2-5, with D tentatively TRBD1 (6 bases). The CDR3 totals 13 residues. The V end was cut by 3 bases, the J end by 5 bases, with 13 bases between. In germline, CDR1 is DFQATT, CDR2 SNEGSKA (reference sequence). The CDR3 nucleotides read TGCAGTGCTAGGGTTATGGGGGCCGAGACCCAGTACTTC. This codes for CSARVMGAETQYF.

This clonotype showed up many times. The V and J genes are TRBV20-1 and TRBJ2-1, with 7 nucleotides matching TRBD2. The CDR3 loop spans 14 amino acids. V lost 6 bases and J lost 0; bases outside the gene matches: 5. The germline V gene has CDR1 DFQATT and CDR2 SNEGSKA (reference sequence). The CDR3 spells CSATGGSSYNEQFF. In DNA form, the CDR3 reads TGCAGTGCCACGGGCGGGAGCTCCTACAATGAGCAGTTCTTC.

This chain connects TRBV25-1 to TRBJ2-7, with a tentative D call TRBD1 (6 bases). This CDR3 spans 15 amino acids. The V and J ends lost 10 bases and 0 bases respectively, with 19 bases between them. CDR1 is MGHDK, CDR2 SYGVNS, per germline. The CDR3 loop is CATTGTRGNSYEQYF. Here the CDR3 DNA reads TGTGCCACCACCGGGACAAGGGGCAACTCCTACGAGCAGTACTTC.

The rearrangement joins TRBV5-1 to TRBJ2-3; the match to TRBD2 covers 10 bases. V gave up 0 bases and J gave up 3 bases; unmatched junction bases: 7. CDR3 size: 17 residues. CDR1 and CDR2 (germline): SGHRS, YFSETQ. CDR3 sequence: CASSLALGSGRTDTQYF. The CDR3 bases are TGCGCCAGCAGCTTGGCCCTCGGTAGCGGGAGGACAGATACGCAGTATTTT.

The chain couples TRBV6-5 to TRBJ2-4, with D perhaps matching TRBD1 (6 bases). Trimming stripped 4 bases from V and 4 bases from J, with 11 bases between. The CDR3 totals 14 residues. Germline CDR1 is MNHEY and CDR2 is SVGAGI. The DNA of the CDR3 is TGTGCCAGCAGTTTGGACAGAAGAAAAAACATTCAGTACTTC. This encodes CASSLDRRKNIQYF.

This clonotype was counted at least ten times. The rearrangement links TRBV27 to TRBJ2-7; D unclear. Trimming stripped 4 bases from V and 4 bases from J, with 17 bases between. The CDR3 spans 15 residues. Germline V lookup: CDR1 MNHEY, CDR2 SMNVEV (reference sequence). This chain's CDR3 is CASSSLNSRGYEQYF. CDR3 coding DNA: TGTGCCAGCAGTTCCCTGAACAGCCGTGGATACGAGCAGTACTTC.

This clonotype was picked up many times. The chain employs TRBV27 and TRBJ2-1; 8 bases are a match to TRBD2. V dropped 6 bases and J dropped 7; count of bases not matched to a gene: 8. Germline V gives CDR1 MNHEY, CDR2 SMNVEV (reference sequence). The CDR3 is 14 residues long. The CDR3: CASRTSGSKNEQFF. The CDR3, as DNA: TGTGCCAGCAGAACGAGCGGGAGTAAAAATGAGCAGTTCTTC.

This clonotype was counted only a few times. The chain joins TRBV7-3 to TRBJ2-1; 8 bases are shared with TRBD2. CDR3 length: 16 residues. Germline assignment: CDR1 SGHTA and CDR2 FQGTGA. The ends lost 3 bases at V and 4 bases at J; junction bases unmatched: 8. The CDR3 protein is CASSLLGTRPYNEQFF. The CDR3 DNA is TGTGCCAGCAGCTTGCTAGGGACTAGGCCATACAATGAGCAGTTCTTC. Looking up the rest from reference TRBV7-3 and TRBJ2-1 gives the full variable domain: GAGVSQTPSNKVTEKGKYVELRCDPISGHTALYWYRQSLGQGPEFLIYFQGTGAADDSGLPNDRFFAVRPEGSVSTLKIQRTERGDSAVYLCASSLLGTRPYNEQFFGPGTRLTVL.

This clonotype was counted ten times or more. The J gene is TRBJ1-1, the V gene TRBV12-3 or TRBV12-4; D remains ambiguous. This CDR3 is 14 amino acids long. The V end was cut by 1 base, the J end by 4 bases, with 10 bases between. CDR3 loop: CASSLVDSGTEAFF. CDR3 coding DNA: TGTGCCAGCAGTTTAGTAGATTCAGGCACTGAAGCTTTCTTT.

This clonotype was observed a single time. The rearrangement links TRBV27 to TRBJ1-1; 8 nucleotides agree with TRBD1. V dropped 5 bases and J dropped 6; count of bases not matched to a gene: 8. This CDR3 region has 14 residues. CDR1 is MNHEY, CDR2 SMNVEV, per germline (reference sequence). Here the CDR3 reads CASSRDRGVAEAFF. The CDR3 DNA reads TGTGCCAGCAGTCGCGACAGGGGAGTGGCTGAAGCTTTCTTT.

There are many counts of this clonotype. The chain carries TRBV13 and TRBJ2-3, with 7 bases identical to TRBD1. J gave up 2 bases and V 6 bases, and 11 bases lay outside the gene matches. This CDR3 is 16 amino acids long. Germline values: CDR1 PRHDT, CDR2 FYEKMQ (reference sequence). CDR3 DNA sequence: TGTGCCAGCAGTTGGGCCGGGACAGCTTCCACAGATACGCAGTATTTT. This gives the protein CASSWAGTASTDTQYF.

This clonotype was seen many times. The gene calls are TRBV5-1 and TRBJ2-7; 13 nucleotides align to TRBD2. This CDR3 has 16 amino acids. V shed 0 bases, J shed 5 bases, and the junction held 5 bases outside the gene matches. CDR1 is SGHRS and CDR2 is YFSETQ in the germline V gene. This CDR3 is CASSLGGLAGLNEQYF. The CDR3 DNA reads as TGCGCCAGCAGCTTGGGGGGACTAGCGGGACTTAACGAGCAGTACTTC.

This clonotype showed up many times. CDR3 residues: CASSFSGTSGSYNEQFF. The CDR3 DNA sequence: TGTGCCAGCAGTTTCTCGGGGACTAGCGGTTCCTACAATGAGCAGTTCTTC. The rearrangement joins TRBV28 to TRBJ2-1; 11 nucleotides match TRBD2. From germline, CDR1 is MDHEN and CDR2 SYDVKM. This CDR3 region has 17 residues. V gave up 3 bases and J gave up 1 base; unmatched junction bases: 5.

This clonotype was counted many times. This chain connects TRBV28 to TRBJ1-6; 11 nucleotides line up with TRBD1. CDR3 length: 15 residues. V trimming: 5 bases; J trimming: 8 bases; junction bases outside the gene matches: 5. Germline CDR1 is MDHEN and CDR2 is SYDVKM. CDR3 nucleotide sequence: TGTGCCAGCAGTCCTGCGGGACAGGGGGATTCACCCCTCCACTTT. It specifies CASSPAGQGDSPLHF. The full variable domain, in which reference TRBV28 and TRBJ1-6 provide the parts outside the CDR3, is DVKVTQSSRYLVKRTGEKVFLECVQDMDHENMFWYRQDPGLGLRLIYFSYDVKMKEKGDIPEGYSVSREKKERFSLILESASTNQTSMYLCASSPAGQGDSPLHFGNGTRLTVT.

This clonotype was counted at least ten times. The V gene is TRBV20-1, the J gene TRBJ1-5; D is ambiguous. The CDR3 length is 12 residues. Germline V lookup: CDR1 DFQATT, CDR2 SNEGSKA (reference sequence). The V and J ends lost 3 bases and 0 bases respectively, with 3 bases between them. CDR3 protein: CSASHSNQPQHF. DNA of the CDR3: TGCAGTGCTAGTCATAGCAATCAGCCCCAGCATTTT.

This clonotype was detected ten times or more. This chain links TRBV5-4 with TRBJ1-5; no reliable D call. The CDR3 totals 14 residues. Trimming left V 10 bases short and J 4 bases short, with 18 bases between. The germline CDR1 and CDR2 sequences are SGHNT and YYREEE (reference sequence). This chain's CDR3 is CAVGSAGYNQPQHF. Here the CDR3 DNA reads TGTGCCGTAGGTTCGGCGGGCTATAATCAGCCCCAGCATTTT.

Concerning this clonotype itself: The junction does not match germline at one end; this may be a read error. CDR3 nucleotide sequence: TGTGCCAGCAGCCAGATAGAGACAGTCGAACTGCTTTTT. This codes for CASSQIETVELLF. The chain joins TRBV2 to TRBJ1-4; possible D gene TRBD1, 5 bases. CDR1 and CDR2 (germline): SNHLY, FYNNEI. The CDR3 runs 13 residues.

CDR3 amino acids: CASGHLSSEAFF. CDR3 in DNA: TGTGCCAGCGGGCACCTGAGTAGTGAAGCTTTCTTT. This chain uses TRBV6-2 or TRBV6-3 with TRBJ1-1; D not certain. Germline CDR1 MNHEY, CDR2 SVGEGT. With 8 bases removed from V and 7 bases from J, the gap between germline ends came to 14 bases. The CDR3 spans 12 residues.

This clonotype was counted ten times or more. The V gene is TRBV12-3 or TRBV12-4, the J gene TRBJ1-2; D possibly corresponds to TRBD1 (5 bases). This CDR3 has 13 residues. Trimming left V 6 bases short and J 4 bases short, with 12 bases between. The CDR3 sequence: CASSLSGAYGYTF. CDR3 nucleotide sequence: TGTGCCAGCAGCTTATCCGGGGCCTATGGCTACACCTTC.

The table lists this clonotype with many counts. J is TRBJ2-4 and V is TRBV18, with 8 bases aligning to TRBD2. Per germline, CDR1 KGHSH and CDR2 LQKENI. Losses at the gene ends were 5 bases for V and 6 bases for J; bases not matched to a gene: 9. There are 15 residues in the CDR3. In DNA form, the CDR3 reads TGTGCCAGCTCAGATGCGGGAGGAGGTGGAAACATTCAGTACTTC. Amino acid sequence: CASSDAGGGGNIQYF.

A single count supports this clonotype. The chain recombines TRBV3-1 with TRBJ2-1; no definite D call. V shed 0 bases and J shed 0 bases, with 9 bases lying between them. The CDR3 runs to 16 residues. Per the germline V gene, CDR1 is LGHDT and CDR2 is YNNKEL (reference sequence). The CDR3 is CASSQDPRTSYNEQFF. For the CDR3, the DNA is TGTGCCAGCAGCCAAGATCCCAGAACCTCCTACAATGAGCAGTTCTTC.

This chain joins TRBV7-6 and TRBJ2-7; possible D gene TRBD1, 5 bases. With 2 bases removed from V and 6 bases from J, the gap between germline ends came to 14 bases. Germline lookup yields CDR1 SGHVS and CDR2 FNYEAQ. This CDR3 spans 14 amino acids. The CDR3 coding sequence is TGTGCCAGCAGCTTAATCTCAGGGTTCAGCGAGCAGTACTTC. Translated: CASSLISGFSEQYF.

This clonotype has at least ten counts. The rearrangement joins TRBV2 to TRBJ2-5; weak D call: TRBD1 (7 bases). CDR1 and CDR2 from the germline V gene are SNHLY and FYNNEI. Trimming took off 8 bases at V and 2 bases at J, with 21 bases between the two ends. This CDR3 comprises 16 residues. This CDR3 is CASQGVAGSLQETQYF. CDR3 DNA sequence: TGTGCCAGCCAGGGGGTGGCGGGATCGTTACAAGAGACCCAGTACTTC. Together with reference TRBV2 and TRBJ2-5, the CDR3 gives the full variable domain: EPEVTQTPSHQVTQMGQEVILRCVPISNHLYFYWYRQILGQKVEFLVSFYNNEISEKSEIFDDQFSVERPDGSNFTLKIRSTKLEDSAMYFCASQGVAGSLQETQYFGPGTRLLVL.

This clonotype was observed at least ten times. The gene calls are TRBV19 and TRBJ2-7; D might be TRBD1 or TRBD2, each matching 5 bases. CDR3 size: 13 residues. Germline V lookup: CDR1 LNHDA, CDR2 SQIVND (reference sequence). V was pared by 3 bases and J by 2 bases, with 8 bases between. The CDR3 DNA follows: TGTGCCAGTAGTATTGGGACGACCTACGAGCAGTACTTC. Its translation is CASSIGTTYEQYF. Complete variable domain (other parts from reference TRBV19 and TRBJ2-7): DGGITQSPKYLFRKEGQNVTLSCEQNLNHDAMYWYRQDPGQGLRLIYYSQIVNDFQKGDIAEGYSVSREKKESFPLTVTSAQKNPTAFYLCASSIGTTYEQYFGPGTRLTVT.